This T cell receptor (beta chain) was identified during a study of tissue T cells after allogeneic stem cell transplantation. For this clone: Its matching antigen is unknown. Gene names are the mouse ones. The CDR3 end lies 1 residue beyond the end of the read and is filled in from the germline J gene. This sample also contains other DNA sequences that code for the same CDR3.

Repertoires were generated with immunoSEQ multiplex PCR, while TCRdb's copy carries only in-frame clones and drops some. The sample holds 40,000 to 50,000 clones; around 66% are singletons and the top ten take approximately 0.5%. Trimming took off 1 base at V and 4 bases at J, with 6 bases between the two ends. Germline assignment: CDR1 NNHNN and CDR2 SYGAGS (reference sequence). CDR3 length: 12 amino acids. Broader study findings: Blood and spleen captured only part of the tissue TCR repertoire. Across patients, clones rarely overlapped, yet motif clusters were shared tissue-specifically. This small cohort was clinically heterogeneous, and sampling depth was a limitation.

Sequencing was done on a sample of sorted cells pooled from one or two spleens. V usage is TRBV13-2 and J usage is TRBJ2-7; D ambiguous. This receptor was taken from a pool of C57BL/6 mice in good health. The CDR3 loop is CASGDPGYEQYF. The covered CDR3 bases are TGTGCCAGCGGTGATCCGGGTTATGAACAGTAC.